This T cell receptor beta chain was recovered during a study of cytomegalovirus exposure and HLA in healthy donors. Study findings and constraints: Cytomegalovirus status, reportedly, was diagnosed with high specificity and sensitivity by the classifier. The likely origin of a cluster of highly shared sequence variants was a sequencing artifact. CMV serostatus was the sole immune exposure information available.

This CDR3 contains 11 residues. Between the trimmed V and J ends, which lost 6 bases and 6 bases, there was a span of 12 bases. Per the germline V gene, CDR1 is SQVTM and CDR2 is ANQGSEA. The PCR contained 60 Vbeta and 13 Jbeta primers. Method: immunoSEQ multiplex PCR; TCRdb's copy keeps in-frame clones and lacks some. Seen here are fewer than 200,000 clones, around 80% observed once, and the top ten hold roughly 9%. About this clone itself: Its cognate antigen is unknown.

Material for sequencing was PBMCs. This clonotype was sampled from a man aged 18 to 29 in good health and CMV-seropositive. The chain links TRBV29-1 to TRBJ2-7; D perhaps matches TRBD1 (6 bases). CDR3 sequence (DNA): TGCAGCGTCCTAAAGGGGGTCGAGCAGTACTTC. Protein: CSVLKGVEQYF.